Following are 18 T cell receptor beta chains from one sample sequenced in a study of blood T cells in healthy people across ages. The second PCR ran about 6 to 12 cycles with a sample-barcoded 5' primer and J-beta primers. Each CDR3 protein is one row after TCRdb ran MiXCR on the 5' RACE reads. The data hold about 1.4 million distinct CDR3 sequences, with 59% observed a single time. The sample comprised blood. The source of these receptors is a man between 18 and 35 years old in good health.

This CDR3 reads CASSPRDRRSYGYTF. The CDR3 bases are TGCGCCAGCAGCCCGCGGGACAGGAGATCCTATGGCTACACCTTC. The rearrangement links TRBV5-1 to TRBJ1-2; TRBD1 matches at 8 bases. V dropped 4 bases and J dropped 4; count of bases not matched to a gene: 9. The CDR3 sequence is 15 residues long. CDR1 is SGHRS, CDR2 YFSETQ, per germline. The whole variable domain, remainder taken from reference TRBV5-1 and TRBJ1-2, is KAGVTQTPRYLIKTRGQQVTLSCSPISGHRSVSWYQQTPGQGLQFLFEYFSETQRNKGNFPGRFSGRQFSNSRSEMNVSTLELGDSALYLCASSPRDRRSYGYTFGSGTRLTVV.

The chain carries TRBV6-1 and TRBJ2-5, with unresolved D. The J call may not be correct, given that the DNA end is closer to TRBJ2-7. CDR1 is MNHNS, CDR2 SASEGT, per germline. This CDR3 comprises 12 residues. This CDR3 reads CASSVPNYEQYF. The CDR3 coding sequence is TGTGCCAGCAGTGTTCCCAACTACGAGCAGTACTTC.

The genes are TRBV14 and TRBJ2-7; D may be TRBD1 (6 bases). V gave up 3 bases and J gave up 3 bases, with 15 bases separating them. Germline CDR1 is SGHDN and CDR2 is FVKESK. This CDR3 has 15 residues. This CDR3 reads CASSHRTATIYEQYF. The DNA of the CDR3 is TGTGCCAGCAGCCACCGGACAGCCACGATCTACGAGCAGTACTTC.

The CDR3 region has the DNA TGCAGTGCTAGAGGTGGAATGGGCACGGACACAACACCTGGGGCCAACGTCCTGACTTTC. Amino acid sequence: CSARGGMGTDTTPGANVLTF. The V and J genes are TRBV20-1 and TRBJ2-6; D perhaps matches TRBD1 (5 bases). CDR1 DFQATT and CDR2 SNEGSKA come from the germline V gene (reference sequence). The CDR3 is made up of 20 amino acids. Trimming pared 1 base from V and 2 bases from J, leaving 24 bases between.

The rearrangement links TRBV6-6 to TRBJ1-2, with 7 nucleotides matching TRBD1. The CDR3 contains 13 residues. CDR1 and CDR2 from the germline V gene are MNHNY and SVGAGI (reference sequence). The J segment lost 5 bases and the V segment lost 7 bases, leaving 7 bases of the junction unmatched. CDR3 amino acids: CASISTGDYGYTF. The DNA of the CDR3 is TGTGCCAGCATTTCCACAGGGGATTATGGCTACACCTTC.

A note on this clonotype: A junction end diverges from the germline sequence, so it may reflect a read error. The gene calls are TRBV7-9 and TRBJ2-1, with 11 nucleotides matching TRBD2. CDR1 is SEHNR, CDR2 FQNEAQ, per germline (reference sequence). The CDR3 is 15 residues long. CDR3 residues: CAGRQTSGIYNEQFF. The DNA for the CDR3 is TGTGCCGGCAGGCAGACTAGCGGGATCTACAATGAGCAGTTCTTC. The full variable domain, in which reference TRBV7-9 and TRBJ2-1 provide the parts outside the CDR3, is DTGVSQNPRHKITKRGQNVTFRCDPISEHNRLYWYRQTLGQGPEFLTYFQNEAQLEKSRLLSDRFSAERPKGSFSTLEIQRTEQGDSAMYLCAGRQTSGIYNEQFFGPGTRLTVL.

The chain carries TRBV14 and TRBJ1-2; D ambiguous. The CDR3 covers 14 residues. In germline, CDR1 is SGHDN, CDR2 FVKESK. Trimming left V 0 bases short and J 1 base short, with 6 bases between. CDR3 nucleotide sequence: TGTGCCAGCAGCCAAGACAGGCATAACTATGGCTACACCTTC. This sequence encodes CASSQDRHNYGYTF.

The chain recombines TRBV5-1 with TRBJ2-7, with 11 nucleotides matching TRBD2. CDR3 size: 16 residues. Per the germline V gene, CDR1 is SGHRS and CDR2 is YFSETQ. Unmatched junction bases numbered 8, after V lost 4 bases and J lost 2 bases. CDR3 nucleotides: TGCGCCAGCAGCCCCCGTAGTAGCGGGAGGGCCTACGAGCAGTACTTC. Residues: CASSPRSSGRAYEQYF.

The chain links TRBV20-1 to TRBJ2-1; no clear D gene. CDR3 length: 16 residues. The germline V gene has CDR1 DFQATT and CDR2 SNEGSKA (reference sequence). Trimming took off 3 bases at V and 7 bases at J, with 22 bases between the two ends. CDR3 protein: CSARDVFNPPENEQFF. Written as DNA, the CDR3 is TGCAGTGCTAGGGACGTCTTCAACCCCCCTGAAAATGAGCAGTTCTTC.

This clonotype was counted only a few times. In nucleotides, the CDR3 is TGTGCCAGCAGCGGGACTAGCGGGGGGGGCTCCTACAATGAGCAGTTCTTC. Protein: CASSGTSGGGSYNEQFF. The chain combines TRBV7-2 with TRBJ2-1; the match to TRBD2 covers 16 bases. The CDR3 is 17 amino acids. V was clipped by 5 bases and J by 0 bases; unmatched bases: 1. Germline-derived CDR1 and CDR2 are SGHTA and FQGNSA.

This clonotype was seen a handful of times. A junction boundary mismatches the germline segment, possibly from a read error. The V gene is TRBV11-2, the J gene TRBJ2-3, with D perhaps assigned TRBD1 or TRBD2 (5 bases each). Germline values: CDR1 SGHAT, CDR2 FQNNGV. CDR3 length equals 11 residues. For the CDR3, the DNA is TGTGCCAGTAGCTTGGGACCATCCAAGTATTTT. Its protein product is CASSLGPSKYF.

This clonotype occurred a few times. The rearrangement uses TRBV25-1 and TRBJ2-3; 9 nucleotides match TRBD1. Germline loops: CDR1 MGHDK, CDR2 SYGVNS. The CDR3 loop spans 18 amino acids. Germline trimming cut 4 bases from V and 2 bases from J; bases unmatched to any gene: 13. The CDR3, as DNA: TGTGCCAGCAGTGGGAAAACAGGGGGCTCCTTTTTCACAGATACGCAGTATTTT. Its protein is CASSGKTGGSFFTDTQYF. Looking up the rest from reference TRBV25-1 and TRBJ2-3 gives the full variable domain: EADIYQTPRYLVIGTGKKITLECSQTMGHDKMYWYQQDPGMELHLIHYSYGVNSTEKGDLSSESTVSRIRTEHFPLTLESARPSHTSQYLCASSGKTGGSFFTDTQYFGPGTRLTVL.

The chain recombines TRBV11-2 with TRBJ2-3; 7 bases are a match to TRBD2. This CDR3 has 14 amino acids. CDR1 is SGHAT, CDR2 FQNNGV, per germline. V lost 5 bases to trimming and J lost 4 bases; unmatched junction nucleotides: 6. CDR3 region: CASSPREIADTQYF. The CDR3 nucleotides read TGTGCCAGCAGCCCGCGGGAGATCGCAGATACGCAGTATTTT. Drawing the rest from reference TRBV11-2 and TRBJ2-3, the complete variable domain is EAGVAQSPRYKIIEKRQSVAFWCNPISGHATLYWYQQILGQGPKLLIQFQNNGVVDDSQLPKDRFSAERLKGVDSTLKIQPAKLEDSAVYLCASSPREIADTQYFGPGTRLTVL.

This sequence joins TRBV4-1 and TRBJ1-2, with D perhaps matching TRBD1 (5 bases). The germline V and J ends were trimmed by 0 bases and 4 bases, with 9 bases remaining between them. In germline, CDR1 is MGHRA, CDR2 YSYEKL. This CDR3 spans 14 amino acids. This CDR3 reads CASSQEVTVYGYTF. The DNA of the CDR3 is TGCGCCAGCAGCCAAGAAGTGACAGTCTATGGCTACACCTTC.

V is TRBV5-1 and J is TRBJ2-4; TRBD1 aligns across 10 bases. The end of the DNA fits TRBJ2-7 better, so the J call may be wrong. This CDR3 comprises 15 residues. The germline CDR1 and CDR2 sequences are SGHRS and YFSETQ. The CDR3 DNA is TGCGCCAGCAGCTTTGGGACAGGGGATTCCGGCGAGCAGTACTTC. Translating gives CASSFGTGDSGEQYF.

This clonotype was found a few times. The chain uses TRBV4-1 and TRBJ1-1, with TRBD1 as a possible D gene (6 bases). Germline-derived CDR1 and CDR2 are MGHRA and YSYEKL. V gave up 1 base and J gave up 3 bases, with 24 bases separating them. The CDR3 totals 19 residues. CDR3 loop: CASSQVRGRGGFGYTEAFF. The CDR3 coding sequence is TGCGCCAGCAGCCAAGTTCGCGGCAGGGGCGGGTTTGGGTACACTGAAGCTTTCTTT.

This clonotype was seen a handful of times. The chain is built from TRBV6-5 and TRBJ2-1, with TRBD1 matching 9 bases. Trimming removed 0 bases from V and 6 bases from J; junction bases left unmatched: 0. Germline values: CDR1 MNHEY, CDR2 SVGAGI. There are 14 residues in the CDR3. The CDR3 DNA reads TGTGCCAGCAGTTACTCGGGACAGGGCAATGAGCAGTTCTTC. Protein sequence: CASSYSGQGNEQFF.

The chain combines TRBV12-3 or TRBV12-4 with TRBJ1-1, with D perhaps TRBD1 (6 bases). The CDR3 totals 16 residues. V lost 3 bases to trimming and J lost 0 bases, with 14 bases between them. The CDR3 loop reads CASSLGFGDMNTEAFF. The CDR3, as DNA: TGTGCCAGCAGTTTGGGGTTCGGGGACATGAACACTGAAGCTTTCTTT.